This T cell receptor beta chain was sequenced during a study of shared clonotypes between healthy human individuals. Study-wide context: Researchers assigned three CD4 naive, three CD4 memory, two CD8 naive and one CD8 memory plate to each donor. Study-wide findings and caveats: When compared with the clonotypes that were shared by all four sorted-subset donors, the non-shared clonotypes turned out to have lower generation probabilities.

Repertoires were generated with immunoSEQ multiplex PCR, while TCRdb's copy carries only in-frame clones and drops some. The data hold some 1,100,000 clones, with about 80% observed a single time. This clone turned up a few times. Its antigen is still unknown. Healthy adults negative for HIV, lacking recent acute infections or vaccinations, served as donors. The investigators split CD4+ cells into a CD45RA+ naive subset and a CD45RA-negative memory subset. This CDR3 has 15 amino acids. J gave up 5 bases and V 1 base, and 2 bases lay outside the gene matches. Germline V lookup: CDR1 SGHRS, CDR2 YFSETQ. Sample: memory CD4+ T cells from PBMCs. Subset meaning: CD45RA-negative fraction. The chain couples TRBV5-1 to TRBJ2-7; 14 positions agree with TRBD2. This TCR was sampled from a man in his late teens or twenties in good health. Some clones in this sample may be carry-over from other donors' samples. The CDR3 here is CASSLRGLAGDEQYF. In nucleotides, the CDR3 is TGCGCCAGCAGCTTGAGGGGACTAGCGGGAGACGAGCAGTACTTC.